A selection of T cell receptor beta chains follows, all from one sample in a study of T cell clonotyping in hematopoietic cell transplantation. Sequenced by immunoSEQ multiplex PCR; TCRdb stores in-frame clones only, minus some. The data show about 36,000 clones, with 85% to 95% seen just once and around 1.5% held by the top ten. This material consisted of peripheral blood mononuclear cells, taken before stem cell transplant. The source of these receptors is a middle-aged man with chronic myeloid leukemia. Some clones in this sample may be carry-over from other donors' samples. CDR3s include the opening cysteine and the closing phenylalanine or tryptophan. Fields, in order: V gene, J gene, CDR3 protein.

>TRBV4-3|TRBJ2-3
CASSQEWGDADTQYF
>TRBV30|TRBJ2-5
CAWSFGSQETQYF
>TRBV5-4|TRBJ1-5
CASSHDRSNQPQHF
>TRBV21-1|TRBJ1-5
CASSGTGGQPQHF
>TRBV4-2|TRBJ2-7
CASTRGQARRDEQYF
>TRBV30|TRBJ1-4
CAWRQESEKLFF
>TRBV6-5|TRBJ1-1
CASQTKGGIGTEAFF
>TRBV5-1|TRBJ2-5
CASSLAGGQETQYF
>TRBV7-3|TRBJ2-3
CASSLRAGTNTDTQYF
>TRBV15|TRBJ1-2
CATSPDSYYRNYGYTF
>TRBV5-4|TRBJ2-1
CASSLGGQGYNEQFF
>TRBV30|TRBJ2-7
CAWTGPGFEQYF
>TRBV6-5|TRBJ1-1
CASTKSGGTEAFF
>TRBV9|TRBJ2-5
CASSPGGETQYF
>TRBV6-1|TRBJ1-6
CASSDNVDSPLHF
>TRBV6-5|TRBJ1-5
CASSYEGAGQPQHF
>TRBV19|TRBJ1-5
CASSISRAHQPQHF
>TRBV28|TRBJ2-5
CASSLRKGGWGLQETQYF
>TRBV14|TRBJ1-4
CASSLYMATNEKLFF
>TRBV4-1|TRBJ1-1
CASSQGRHAGGTEAFF
>TRBV11-3|TRBJ2-5
CASSLSGYQETQYF
>TRBV5-6|TRBJ1-2
CASSLQGENYGYTF
>TRBV30|TRBJ2-3
CAWGGLAGVTDTQYF
>TRBV9|TRBJ1-1
CASSVSPRGTAGTEAFF
>TRBV2|TRBJ1-6
CASSRDLNSPLHF
>TRBV4-1|TRBJ1-4
CASSQDQDSRNEKLFF
>TRBV27|TRBJ1-2
CASRSYGQNYGYTF
>TRBV7-3|TRBJ2-3
CASSLGTSGGGQYF
>TRBV27|TRBJ1-1
CASSLWGNRNTEAFF
>TRBV30|TRBJ1-1
CAWGGQGNTEAFF
>TRBV4-3|TRBJ1-2
CASSQDPGTGVGYGYTF
>TRBV7-3|TRBJ2-5
CASSPQGNQETQYF
>TRBV6-5|TRBJ2-1
CASSYGQGYEQFF
>TRBV5-1|TRBJ2-7
CASSSGTGGTYEQYF
>TRBV6-5|TRBJ2-7
CASSPRDSYYEQYF
>TRBV6-5|TRBJ2-6
CASSPSISGANVLTF
>TRBV7-2|TRBJ1-6
CASSLRDFLNSPLHF
>TRBV11-2|TRBJ2-6
CASHRRTGANVLTF
>TRBV28|TRBJ1-5
CASSWTGVEQPQHF
>TRBV9|TRBJ2-7
CASSVDGQGDEQYF
>TRBV10-3|TRBJ2-5
CAILGSGETQYF
>TRBV5-6|TRBJ1-2
CASSWTDGGYTF
>TRBV7-2|TRBJ2-2
CASSSPGLAGDGSGELFF
>TRBV29-1|TRBJ2-7
CSVEVTGGIWYF
>TRBV5-1|TRBJ1-2
CASSPDPGPYGYTF
>TRBV28|TRBJ2-7
CASGNLYEQYF
>TRBV11-2|TRBJ2-3
CASRQSDTQYF
>TRBV28|TRBJ1-3
CASTLTGGSGNTIYF
>TRBV5-1|TRBJ2-1
CASSLRGDGDNEQFF
>TRBV30|TRBJ2-7
CAWTSGNYEQYF